This entry lists 3 T cell receptor beta chains sequenced from one sample in a study of blood T cell repertoires in COVID-19. The repertoire was sequenced with immunoSEQ multiplex PCR; TCRdb's copy has only in-frame clones and lacks some. The sample consists of 55,000 to 65,000 clones, over 75% of them appearing once. What was sequenced was peripheral blood. The receptors were gathered from a man in his 60s with active or convalescent COVID-19.

V is TRBV4-1 and J is TRBJ2-3; a possible D gene is TRBD2 (6 bases). CDR1 MGHRA and CDR2 YSYEKL come from the germline V gene. This CDR3 is built from 16 residues. The ends were cut back, 3 bases at V and 0 bases at J, with 13 bases in the middle. The CDR3: CASSQAGTPSTDTQYF. Here the CDR3 DNA reads TGCGCCAGCAGCCAGGCCGGGACTCCTAGCACAGATACGCAGTATTTT.

By proportion, this clone is medium-sized. The rearrangement links TRBV2 to TRBJ2-5; 8 bases fit TRBD1. Germline V gives CDR1 SNHLY, CDR2 FYNNEI. This CDR3 contains 14 residues. V lost 3 bases to trimming and J lost 5 bases; unmatched junction nucleotides: 5. CDR3 coding DNA: TGTGCCAGCAGTGATAACAGGGGGGAGGAGACCCAGTACTTC. Translating gives CASSDNRGEETQYF.

The chain recombines TRBV7-8 with TRBJ1-6; D unclear. Germline-derived CDR1 and CDR2 are SGHVS and FQNEAQ. CDR3 length: 16 amino acids. Trimming took 5 bases from V and 0 from J, leaving 11 bases between them. Here the CDR3 DNA reads TGTGCCAGCAGCCCTGAAGGGAGCTCCTATAATTCACCCCTCCACTTT. It encodes CASSPEGSSYNSPLHF.